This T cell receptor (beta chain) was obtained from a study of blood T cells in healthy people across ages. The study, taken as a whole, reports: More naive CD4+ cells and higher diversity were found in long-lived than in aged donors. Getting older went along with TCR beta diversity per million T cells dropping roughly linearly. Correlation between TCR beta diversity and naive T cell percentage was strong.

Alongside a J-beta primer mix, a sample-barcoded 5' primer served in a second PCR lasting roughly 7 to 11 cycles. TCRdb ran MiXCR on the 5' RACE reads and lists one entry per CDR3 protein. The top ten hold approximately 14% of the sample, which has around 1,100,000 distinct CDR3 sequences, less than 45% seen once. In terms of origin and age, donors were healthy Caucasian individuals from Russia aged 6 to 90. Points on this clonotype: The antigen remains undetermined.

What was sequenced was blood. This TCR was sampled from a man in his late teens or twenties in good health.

The CDR3 nucleotides are TGCAGTGCCTCCGACAGGAGCTCCTACAATGAGCAGTTCTTC. Translated, it gives CSASDRSSYNEQFF. This chain links TRBV20-1 with TRBJ2-1; D possibly corresponds to TRBD1 (6 bases). This CDR3 region has 14 residues. Deletions cut 6 bases from V and 0 bases from J, with 12 bases between. Germline assignment: CDR1 DFQATT and CDR2 SNEGSKA (reference sequence).